This T cell receptor (beta chain) originates from a study of T cells in Graves' hyperthyroidism and ophthalmopathy. Calling Graves' hyperthyroidism stable meant ophthalmopathy did not progress within 18 months. For the diagnoses, clinical symptoms, serum thyroxine and TRAb, thyroid ultrasound and orbital computed tomography were used. This clonotype was detected a few times. Its specificity is unknown. Per germline, CDR1 KGHDR and CDR2 SFDVKD. V lost 5 bases to trimming and J lost 7 bases; unmatched junction nucleotides: 4. The CDR3 is 14 residues long. Amplified regions were TCR beta CDR3 sequences from RNA transcripts. TCR CDR3 regions were first amplified by RT-PCR with HTBI primers. TCRdb reprocessed the multiplex PCR reads via MiXCR and lists one record per CDR3 protein. Of over 300,000 distinct CDR3 sequences detected, around 14% appear once; the ten largest clones hold approximately 11%. Findings of the study overall: Ophthalmopathy prediction by the model preceded onset by a median roughly 6 months.

Sequenced material: blood. The sequence was obtained from a woman aged 55-69 years with Graves' hyperthyroidism. The chain couples TRBV24-1 to TRBJ2-1; 10 nucleotides match TRBD2. CDR3 region: CATSAGTSVNEQFF. The DNA for the CDR3 is TGTGCCACCAGTGCTGGGACTAGCGTTAATGAGCAGTTCTTC.